This entry lists 2 T cell receptor beta chains sequenced from one sample in a study of identical twins. TCRdb passed the 5' RACE reads through MiXCR, listing each CDR3 protein once. The sample lists about 530,000 distinct CDR3 sequences; roughly 15% were seen once. These data are also associated with another study on yellow fever vaccine responses in identical twins.

The sample was CD4+ T cells sorted from blood. The receptors were sampled from a woman younger than 30 in good health.

This chain connects TRBV4-2 to TRBJ2-2; 11 bases agree with TRBD2. The CDR3 is 18 amino acids. Germline V gene sequence: CDR1 LGHNA, CDR2 YNFKEQ. The V and J ends lost 4 bases and 5 bases, in that order; junction bases with no gene match: 12. The CDR3 region is CASSPRGGTSGPTGELFF. The CDR3 DNA reads TGTGCCAGCAGCCCCAGAGGCGGGACTAGCGGCCCTACCGGGGAGCTGTTTTTT.

This clonotype was observed a few times. The chain employs TRBV2 and TRBJ1-1; D not resolved. V was clipped by 6 bases and J by 8 bases, with 13 bases between them. Germline values: CDR1 SNHLY, CDR2 FYNNEI. The CDR3 totals 12 residues. CDR3 protein: CASRTEVVEAFF. In DNA, the CDR3 is TGTGCCAGCAGAACGGAGGTGGTAGAAGCTTTCTTT. Full variable domain (rest looked up from reference TRBV2 and TRBJ1-1): EPEVTQTPSHQVTQMGQEVILRCVPISNHLYFYWYRQILGQKVEFLVSFYNNEISEKSEIFDDQFSVERPDGSNFTLKIRSTKLEDSAMYFCASRTEVVEAFFGQGTRLTVV.